The rows below give T cell receptor beta chains drawn from one sample of a study of beta chain features in type 1 diabetes. Method: immunoSEQ multiplex PCR; TCRdb's copy keeps in-frame clones and lacks some. Of 300,000 or so clones listed, roughly 8% are singletons. The sequenced material came from central memory CD4+ T cells from blood. The receptors originated from a woman aged 18-35 years in good health. Both conserved end residues are trimmed from each CDR3. Not all rows give a size; the values are once, few, many and, for expanded clones, a class.

TRBJ2-1	.	TRBV5-1	ASAGTLSYNEQF
TRBJ2-7	few	TRBV27	ASSYSPGGGYEQY
TRBJ1-2	.	TRBV6-5	ASSYGTGGSSYGYT
TRBJ2-5	few	TRBV27	ASRPVFAETQY
TRBJ1-2	.	TRBV10-3	AIRLDTTNYGYT
TRBJ2-7	.	TRBV7-3	ASSPGPTSGYEQY
TRBJ2-2	few	TRBV19	ASSILPYTGELF
TRBJ1-2	few	TRBV4-2	ASSPDRGGDGYT
TRBJ2-2	many	TRBV28	ASSFSSGYGELF
TRBJ2-7	many	TRBV25-1	ASSRDNYEQY
TRBJ2-1	few	TRBV7-2	ASSVDFYNEQF
TRBJ2-7	few	TRBV6-5	ASSRRDAEQY
TRBJ2-5	few	TRBV2	ASSRTGQQETQY
TRBJ2-3	few	TRBV28	ASSLLADTQY
TRBJ2-1	.	TRBV11-1	ASSLEWGLGNEQF
TRBJ1-1	.	TRBV6-5	ASSYYRAKTEAF
TRBJ2-1	.	TRBV19	ASSIGNGRYNEQF
TRBJ1-3	few	TRBV19	ASRFSSGNTIY
TRBJ2-7	few	TRBV7-2	ASSLAAYEQY
TRBJ2-1	few	TRBV20-1	SAKGLGEQF
TRBJ2-7	few	TRBV6-5	ASSYQPNEAYEQY
TRBJ2-3	few	TRBV7-2	ASRSRLTDTQY
TRBJ1-4	.	TRBV18	ASSDRARNEKLF
TRBJ2-5	few	TRBV27	ASSMDRGLETQY
TRBJ2-1	.	TRBV11-1	ASTRANNEQF
TRBJ2-7	.	TRBV15	ATSRVGQTYEQY
TRBJ2-7	few	TRBV5-4	ASSLATGRSSYEQY
TRBJ2-3	many	TRBV28	ATTSTDTQY
TRBJ1-2	few	TRBV11-2	ASSPVANYGYT
TRBJ2-1	few	TRBV28	ASSLAGSSNEQF
TRBJ2-3	few	TRBV14	ASSQLGPATDTQY
TRBJ1-1	.	TRBV18	ASSLDIVRTEAF
TRBJ2-1	.	TRBV7-2	ASKLGYLYNEQF
TRBJ2-3	many	TRBV18	ASSPQAGSTDTQY
TRBJ1-2	.	TRBV6-5	ASTGGTYGYT
TRBJ2-1	few	TRBV7-2	ASSFGLARLEQF
TRBJ1-1	.	TRBV7-2	ASSFNRVGTEAF
TRBJ1-3	.	TRBV27	ASRSFGGNTIY
TRBJ2-6	few	TRBV5-4	ASSLRSRGMPGANVLT
TRBJ2-3	.	TRBV4-3	ASSLRGDRGTDTQY
TRBJ2-1	.	TRBV7-3	ASSSPGTGSVNEQF
TRBJ2-7	.	TRBV28	ASSLSSYEQY